The entry that follows covers one T cell receptor beta chain sequence. Seattle-derived patients entered the study during active infection and were followed longitudinally. V lost 5 bases to trimming and J lost 3 bases, with 14 bases between them. Germline assignment: CDR1 SGDLS and CDR2 YYNGEE. The CDR3 length is 14 residues. This record comes from a study of blood T cell repertoires in COVID-19. Study as a whole: Researchers got acute and convalescent COVID-19 samples from the United States, Italy and Spain. The cDNA or gDNA used as material had been derived from T cells, B-cell-depleted T cells, or PBMCs.

Measured with immunoSEQ multiplex PCR; TCRdb has only the in-frame clones, and not every one. Of under 200,000 clones in the sample, roughly 80% were seen once. The sequence came from a woman in her 70s with COVID-19, enrolled during active disease. Sequences were obtained from peripheral blood. V is TRBV9 and J is TRBJ1-1; tentatively, D is TRBD1 (5 bases). The CDR3 protein is CASSKLWGDTEAFF. CDR3 nucleotides: TGTGCCAGCAGTAAATTGTGGGGGGACACTGAAGCTTTCTTT.